This TCR beta chain was sequenced during a study of T cell changes during pregnancy in multiple sclerosis. The ends lost 2 bases at V and 6 bases at J; junction bases unmatched: 1. This CDR3 contains 15 residues. Germline V gives CDR1 LNHNV, CDR2 YYDKDF (reference sequence). The assay was immunoSEQ multiplex PCR, and TCRdb's table has in-frame clones only and misses some. The sample has 60,000 to 85,000 clones, roughly nine tenths seen once; the top ten hold 1.1% to 1.5%. The source is a female donor in good health, enrolled as a control in a pregnancy study. This chain uses TRBV15 with TRBJ2-2; 12 nucleotides line up with TRBD2. Sequenced here: peripheral blood, sampled in the second trimester of pregnancy. CDR3 in amino acids: CATSRLAGGPGELFF. Here the CDR3 DNA reads TGTGCCACCAGCAGACTAGCGGGGGGGCCCGGGGAGCTGTTTTTT.